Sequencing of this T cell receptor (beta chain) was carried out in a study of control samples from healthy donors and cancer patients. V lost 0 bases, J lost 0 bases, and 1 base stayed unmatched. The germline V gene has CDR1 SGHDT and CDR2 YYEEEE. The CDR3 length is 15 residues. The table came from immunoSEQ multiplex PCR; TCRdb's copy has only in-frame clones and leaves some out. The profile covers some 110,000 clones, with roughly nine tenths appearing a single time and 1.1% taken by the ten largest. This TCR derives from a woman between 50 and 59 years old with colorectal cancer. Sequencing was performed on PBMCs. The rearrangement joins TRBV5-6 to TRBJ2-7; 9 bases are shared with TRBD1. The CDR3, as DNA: TGTGCCAGCAGCTTGGGGACAGGGGACTCCTACGAGCAGTACTTC. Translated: CASSLGTGDSYEQYF.